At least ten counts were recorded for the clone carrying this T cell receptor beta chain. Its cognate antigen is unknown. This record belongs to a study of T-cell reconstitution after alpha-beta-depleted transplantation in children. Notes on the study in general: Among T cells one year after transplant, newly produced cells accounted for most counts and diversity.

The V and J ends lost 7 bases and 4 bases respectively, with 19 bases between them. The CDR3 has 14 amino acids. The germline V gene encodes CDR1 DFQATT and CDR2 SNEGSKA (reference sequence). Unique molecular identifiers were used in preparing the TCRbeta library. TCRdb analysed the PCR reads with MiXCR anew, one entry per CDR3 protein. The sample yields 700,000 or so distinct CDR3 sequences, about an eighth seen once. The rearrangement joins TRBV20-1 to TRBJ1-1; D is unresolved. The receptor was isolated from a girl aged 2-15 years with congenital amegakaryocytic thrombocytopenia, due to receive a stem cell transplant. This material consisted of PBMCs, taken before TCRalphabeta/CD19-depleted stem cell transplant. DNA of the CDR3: TGCAGTGGAACTACCCGGCCGGGCGGCACTGAAGCTTTCTTT. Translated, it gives CSGTTRPGGTEAFF.